This T cell receptor (beta chain) originates from a study of cytomegalovirus exposure and HLA in healthy donors. Study summary: There were 85 million or so unique TCRs (from HLA-typed donors) in an early data release. Study results and caveats: One later analysis reportedly identified an Asian-associated ancestry cluster that showed fewer N-insertions than the approximately 600-donor mean.

PCR used 60 Vbeta primers and 13 Jbeta primers. The table came from immunoSEQ multiplex PCR; TCRdb's copy has only in-frame clones and leaves some out. The sample yields about 160,000 clones, roughly two thirds seen once. Comment on this clone: What it binds is unknown.

Germline lookup yields CDR1 MGHRA and CDR2 YSYEKL. The CDR3 loop spans 13 amino acids. V was pared by 1 base and J by 9 bases, with 10 bases between. This TCR was sampled from a woman in her 30s in good health and CMV-seronegative. The sequencing sample was made of PBMCs. The J gene is TRBJ2-1, the V gene TRBV4-1; the D is unclear. CDR3 DNA sequence: TGCGCCAGCAGCCAAGGAATTGAGTTTGAGCAGTTCTTC. Translating gives CASSQGIEFEQFF.